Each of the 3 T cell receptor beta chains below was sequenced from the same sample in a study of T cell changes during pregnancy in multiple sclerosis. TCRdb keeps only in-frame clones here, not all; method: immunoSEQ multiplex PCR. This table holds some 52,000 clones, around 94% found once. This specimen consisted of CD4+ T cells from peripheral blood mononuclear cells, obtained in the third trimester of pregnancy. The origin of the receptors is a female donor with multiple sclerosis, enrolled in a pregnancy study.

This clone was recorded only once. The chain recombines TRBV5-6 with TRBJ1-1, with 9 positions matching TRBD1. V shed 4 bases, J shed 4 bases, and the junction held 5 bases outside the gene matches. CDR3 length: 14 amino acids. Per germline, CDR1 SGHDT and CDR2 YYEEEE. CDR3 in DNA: TGTGCCAGCAGCATGGACAGGGGAGGCACTGAAGCTTTCTTT. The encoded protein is CASSMDRGGTEAFF. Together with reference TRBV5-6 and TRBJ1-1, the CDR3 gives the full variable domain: DAGVTQSPTHLIKTRGQQVTLRCSPKSGHDTVSWYQQALGQGPQFIFQYYEEEERQRGNFPDRFSGHQFPNYSSELNVNALLLGDSALYLCASSMDRGGTEAFFGQGTRLTVV.

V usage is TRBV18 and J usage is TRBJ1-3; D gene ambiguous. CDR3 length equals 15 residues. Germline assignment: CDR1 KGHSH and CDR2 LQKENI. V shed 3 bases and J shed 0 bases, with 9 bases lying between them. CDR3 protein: CASSPTRDSGNTIYF. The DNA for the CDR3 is TGTGCCAGCTCACCGACCCGGGACTCTGGAAACACCATATATTTT.

Here the CDR3 DNA reads TGTGCCAGCAGTTCGGCGGGCCTCTCCTACAATGAGCAGTTCTTC. Translation gives CASSSAGLSYNEQFF. The rearrangement uses TRBV28 and TRBJ2-1; tentatively, D is TRBD2 (5 bases). Per germline, CDR1 MDHEN and CDR2 SYDVKM. The CDR3 covers 15 residues. The V end lost 4 bases, the J end lost 0 bases, and 10 bases lay between the germline ends.